The 5 T cell receptor beta chains below were found in one sample sequenced in a study of OX40 agonist ivuxolimab in advanced cancers. Measured with immunoSEQ multiplex PCR; TCRdb has only the in-frame clones, and not every one. The table lists tens of thousands of clones, 65% to 90% of them singletons. Sequenced here: CD4+ or CD8+ T cells sorted from blood, sampled in a trial of the OX40 agonist ivuxolimab. These receptor sequences come from an adult with an advanced solid tumor such as melanoma, head and neck, liver or kidney cancer.

The chain recombines TRBV7-3 with TRBJ2-1, with a weak D call TRBD1 (6 bases). The CDR3 has 14 residues. CDR1 and CDR2 (germline): SGHTA, FQGTGA. With 3 bases removed from V and 4 bases from J, the gap between germline ends came to 10 bases. DNA of the CDR3: TGTGCCAGCAGCTTGCAGGGGAGATACAATGAGCAGTTCTTC. This encodes CASSLQGRYNEQFF.

This rearrangement joins TRBV2 to TRBJ1-5, with D uncertain. This CDR3 region has 14 residues. Per germline, CDR1 SNHLY and CDR2 FYNNEI. V shed 8 bases and J shed 0 bases, with 11 bases lying between them. The chain's CDR3 is CASGGGVSNQPQHF. The CDR3, as DNA: TGTGCCAGCGGAGGAGGCGTTAGCAATCAGCCCCAGCATTTT. Combining the CDR3 with reference TRBV2 and TRBJ1-5 gives the whole variable domain EPEVTQTPSHQVTQMGQEVILRCVPISNHLYFYWYRQILGQKVEFLVSFYNNEISEKSEIFDDQFSVERPDGSNFTLKIRSTKLEDSAMYFCASGGGVSNQPQHFGDGTRLSIL.

Concerning this clone: This may be a read error, as it is one base from a much larger clone. The chain uses TRBV5-4 and TRBJ1-4; 10 bases are shared with TRBD1. The CDR3 is 14 residues long. V dropped 4 bases and J dropped 11; count of bases not matched to a gene: 8. In germline, CDR1 is SGHNT, CDR2 YYREEE (reference sequence). CDR3 nucleotide sequence: TGTGCCAGCAGCCCACAGACAGGGGGCGGTAAACTGTTTTTT. Protein: CASSPQTGGGKLFF.

The rearrangement joins TRBV27 to TRBJ1-6, with TRBD1 identical over 7 bases. The CDR3 runs to 16 residues. J gave up 8 bases and V 5 bases, and 12 bases lay outside the gene matches. Per the germline V gene, CDR1 is MNHEY and CDR2 is SMNVEV (reference sequence). CDR3 coding DNA: TGTGCCAGCAGTCCCAGTGTGACAGGGCCTTATTCACCCCTCCACTTT. Protein product: CASSPSVTGPYSPLHF.

This clone showed up just once. The rearrangement joins TRBV25-1 to TRBJ2-7; 8 nucleotides match TRBD1. Germline V lookup: CDR1 MGHDK, CDR2 SYGVNS. The CDR3 is 17 residues long. With V trimmed by 0 bases and J by 6 bases, 13 bases remained unmatched. The CDR3 DNA reads TGTGCCAGCAGTGAATACTATCCGACAGGGGATGACGTCGAGCAGTACTTC. Amino acid sequence: CASSEYYPTGDDVEQYF.